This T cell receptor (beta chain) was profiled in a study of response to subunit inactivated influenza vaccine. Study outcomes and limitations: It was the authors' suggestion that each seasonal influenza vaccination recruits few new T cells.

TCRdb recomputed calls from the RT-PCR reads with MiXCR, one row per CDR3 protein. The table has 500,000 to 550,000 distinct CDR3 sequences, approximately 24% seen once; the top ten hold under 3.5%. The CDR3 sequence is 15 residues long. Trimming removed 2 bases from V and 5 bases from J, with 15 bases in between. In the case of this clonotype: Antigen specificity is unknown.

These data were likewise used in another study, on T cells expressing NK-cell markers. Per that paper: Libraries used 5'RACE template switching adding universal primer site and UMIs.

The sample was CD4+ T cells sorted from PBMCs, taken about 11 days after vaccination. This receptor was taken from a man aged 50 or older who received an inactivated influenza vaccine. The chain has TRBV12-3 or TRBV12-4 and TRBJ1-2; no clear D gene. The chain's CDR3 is CASSLLPDGAYGYTF. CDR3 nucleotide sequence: TGTGCCAGCAGTTTACTCCCGGACGGTGCGTATGGCTACACCTTC.